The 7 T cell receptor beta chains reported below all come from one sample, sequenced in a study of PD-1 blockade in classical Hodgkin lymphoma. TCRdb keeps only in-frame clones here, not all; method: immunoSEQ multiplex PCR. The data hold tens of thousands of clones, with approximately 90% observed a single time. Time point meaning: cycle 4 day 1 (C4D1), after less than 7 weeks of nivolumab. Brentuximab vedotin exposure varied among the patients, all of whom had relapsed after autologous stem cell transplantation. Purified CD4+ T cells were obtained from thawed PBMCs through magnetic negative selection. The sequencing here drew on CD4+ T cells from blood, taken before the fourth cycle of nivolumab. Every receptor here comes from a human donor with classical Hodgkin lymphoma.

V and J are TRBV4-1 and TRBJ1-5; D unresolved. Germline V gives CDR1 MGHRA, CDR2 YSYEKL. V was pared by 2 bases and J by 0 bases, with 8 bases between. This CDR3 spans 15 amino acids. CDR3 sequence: CASSQFQPSNQPQHF. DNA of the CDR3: TGCGCCAGCAGCCAATTCCAGCCTAGCAATCAGCCCCAGCATTTT.

CDR3 residues: CASSPGALGLVNQPQHF. CDR3 coding DNA: TGTGCCAGCAGTCCGGGGGCCCTGGGGCTAGTCAATCAGCCCCAGCATTTT. This rearrangement joins TRBV27 to TRBJ1-5, with a weak D call TRBD1 (6 bases). Trimming removed 5 bases at V and 3 bases at J, with 20 bases between. The V gene's germline CDR1 is MNHEY and CDR2 SMNVEV (reference sequence). The CDR3 consists of 17 residues.

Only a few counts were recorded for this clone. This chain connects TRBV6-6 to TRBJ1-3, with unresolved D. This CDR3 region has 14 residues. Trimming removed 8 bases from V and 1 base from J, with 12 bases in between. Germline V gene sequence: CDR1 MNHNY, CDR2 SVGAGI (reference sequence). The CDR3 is CASFWPSSGNTIYF. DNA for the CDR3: TGTGCCAGCTTCTGGCCGTCTTCTGGAAACACCATATATTTT.

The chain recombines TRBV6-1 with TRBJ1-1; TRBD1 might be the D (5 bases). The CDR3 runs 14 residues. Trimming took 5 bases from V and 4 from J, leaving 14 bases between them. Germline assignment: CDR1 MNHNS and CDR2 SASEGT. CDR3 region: CASSQPGTATEAFF. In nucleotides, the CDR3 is TGTGCCAGCAGTCAGCCAGGGACCGCCACTGAAGCTTTCTTT.

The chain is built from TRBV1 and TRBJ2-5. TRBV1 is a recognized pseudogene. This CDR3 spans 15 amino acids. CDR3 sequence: CTSKHGLGIQETQYF. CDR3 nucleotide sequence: TGCACCAGCAAGCATGGCCTGGGGATACAAGAGACCCAGTACTTC.

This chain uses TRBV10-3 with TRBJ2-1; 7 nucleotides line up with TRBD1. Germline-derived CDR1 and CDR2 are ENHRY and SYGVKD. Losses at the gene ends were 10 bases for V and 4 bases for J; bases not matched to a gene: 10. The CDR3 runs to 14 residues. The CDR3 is CATYTGDGYNEQFF. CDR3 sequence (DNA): TGTGCCACCTATACAGGGGACGGTTACAATGAGCAGTTCTTC.

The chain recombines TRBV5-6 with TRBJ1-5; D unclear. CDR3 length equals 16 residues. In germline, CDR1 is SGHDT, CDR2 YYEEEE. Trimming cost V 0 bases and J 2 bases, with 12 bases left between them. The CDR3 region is CASSLGLGLGNQPQHF. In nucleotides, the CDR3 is TGTGCCAGCAGCTTGGGCCTGGGTCTGGGCAATCAGCCCCAGCATTTT. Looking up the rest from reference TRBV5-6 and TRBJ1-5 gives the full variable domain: DAGVTQSPTHLIKTRGQQVTLRCSPKSGHDTVSWYQQALGQGPQFIFQYYEEEERQRGNFPDRFSGHQFPNYSSELNVNALLLGDSALYLCASSLGLGLGNQPQHFGDGTRLSIL.